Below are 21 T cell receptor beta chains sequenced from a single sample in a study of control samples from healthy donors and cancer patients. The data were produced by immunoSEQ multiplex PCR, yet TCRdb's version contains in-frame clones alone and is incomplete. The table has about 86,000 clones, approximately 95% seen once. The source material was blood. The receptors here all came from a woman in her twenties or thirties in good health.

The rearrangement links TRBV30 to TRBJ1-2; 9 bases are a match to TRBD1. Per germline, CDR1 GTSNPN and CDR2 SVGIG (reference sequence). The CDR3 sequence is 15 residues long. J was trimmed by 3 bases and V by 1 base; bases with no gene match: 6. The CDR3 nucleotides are TGTGCCTGGAGTGGGCGGGACAGGGATTACTATGGCTACACCTTC. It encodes CAWSGRDRDYYGYTF. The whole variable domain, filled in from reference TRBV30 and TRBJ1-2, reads SQTIHQWPATLVQPVGSPLSLECTVEGTSNPNLYWYRQAAGRGLQLLFYSVGIGQISSEVPQNLSASRPQDRQFILSSKKLLLSDSGFYLCAWSGRDRDYYGYTFGSGTRLTVV.

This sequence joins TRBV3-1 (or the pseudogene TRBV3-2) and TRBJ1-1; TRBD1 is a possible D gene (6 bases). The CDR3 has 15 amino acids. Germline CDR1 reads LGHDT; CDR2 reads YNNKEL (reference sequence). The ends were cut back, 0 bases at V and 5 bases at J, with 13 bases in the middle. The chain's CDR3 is CASSQDRGGRTEAFF. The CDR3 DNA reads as TGTGCCAGCAGCCAAGATAGGGGGGGGAGGACTGAAGCTTTCTTT.

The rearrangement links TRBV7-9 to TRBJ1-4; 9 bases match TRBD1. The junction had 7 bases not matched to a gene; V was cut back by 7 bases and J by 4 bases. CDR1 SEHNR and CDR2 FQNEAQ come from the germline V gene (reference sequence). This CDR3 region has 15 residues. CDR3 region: CASKGTGPINEKLFF. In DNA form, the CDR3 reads TGTGCCAGCAAGGGGACAGGGCCAATTAATGAAAAACTGTTTTTT.

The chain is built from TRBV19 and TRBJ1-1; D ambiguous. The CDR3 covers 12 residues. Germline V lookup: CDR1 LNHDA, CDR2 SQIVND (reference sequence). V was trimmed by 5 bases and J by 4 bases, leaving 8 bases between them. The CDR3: CASSEGGTEAFF. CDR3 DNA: TGTGCCAGTAGTGAGGGAGGCACTGAAGCTTTCTTT. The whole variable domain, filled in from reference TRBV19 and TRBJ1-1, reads DGGITQSPKYLFRKEGQNVTLSCEQNLNHDAMYWYRQDPGQGLRLIYYSQIVNDFQKGDIAEGYSVSREKKESFPLTVTSAQKNPTAFYLCASSEGGTEAFFGQGTRLTVV.

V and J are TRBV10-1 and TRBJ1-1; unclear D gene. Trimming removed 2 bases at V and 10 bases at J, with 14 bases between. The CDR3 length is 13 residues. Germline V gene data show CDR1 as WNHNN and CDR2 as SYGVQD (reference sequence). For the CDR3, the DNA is TGCGCCAGCAGTGAGGCCGGGCCTCGGGGAGCTTTCTTT. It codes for CASSEAGPRGAFF.

The CDR3 nucleotides are TGTGCCAGCATTAACACGGGACAGGGGACTGAAGCTTTCTTT. It is translated as CASINTGQGTEAFF. J is TRBJ1-1 and V is TRBV6-6; 10 positions agree with TRBD1. The V gene end was trimmed by 7 bases and the J gene end by 5 bases; junction bases not matched to a gene: 7. CDR1 is MNHNY and CDR2 is SVGAGI in the germline V gene (reference sequence). CDR3 length: 14 residues.

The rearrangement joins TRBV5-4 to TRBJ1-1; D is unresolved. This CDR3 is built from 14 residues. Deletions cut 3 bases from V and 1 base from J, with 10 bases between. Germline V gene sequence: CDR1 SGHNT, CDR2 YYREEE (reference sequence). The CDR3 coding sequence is TGTGCCAGCAGCTCGGATGGGCGGAACACTGAAGCTTTCTTT. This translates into CASSSDGRNTEAFF.

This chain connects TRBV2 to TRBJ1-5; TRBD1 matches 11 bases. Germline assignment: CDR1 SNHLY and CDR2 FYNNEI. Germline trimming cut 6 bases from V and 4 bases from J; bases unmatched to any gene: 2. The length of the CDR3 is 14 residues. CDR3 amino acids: CASSGTGGNQPQHF. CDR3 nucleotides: TGTGCCAGCAGCGGGACAGGGGGAAATCAGCCCCAGCATTTT. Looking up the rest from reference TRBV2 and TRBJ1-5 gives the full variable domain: EPEVTQTPSHQVTQMGQEVILRCVPISNHLYFYWYRQILGQKVEFLVSFYNNEISEKSEIFDDQFSVERPDGSNFTLKIRSTKLEDSAMYFCASSGTGGNQPQHFGDGTRLSIL.

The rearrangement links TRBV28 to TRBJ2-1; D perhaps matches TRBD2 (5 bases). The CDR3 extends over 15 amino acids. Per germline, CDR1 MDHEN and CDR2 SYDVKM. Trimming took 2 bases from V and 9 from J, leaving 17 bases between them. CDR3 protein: CASSLQLSVDGEQFF. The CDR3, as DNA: TGTGCCAGCAGTTTACAGCTTAGCGTGGACGGTGAGCAGTTCTTC.

The CDR3 spells CASSADRISYEQYF. The CDR3 DNA sequence: TGTGCCAGCAGCGCGGACAGGATCTCCTACGAGCAGTACTTC. The V and J genes are TRBV9 and TRBJ2-7; 7 nucleotides match TRBD1. After removal of 3 bases from V and 0 bases from J, the junction contained 3 bases not matched to a gene. Germline values: CDR1 SGDLS, CDR2 YYNGEE. This CDR3 has 14 amino acids.

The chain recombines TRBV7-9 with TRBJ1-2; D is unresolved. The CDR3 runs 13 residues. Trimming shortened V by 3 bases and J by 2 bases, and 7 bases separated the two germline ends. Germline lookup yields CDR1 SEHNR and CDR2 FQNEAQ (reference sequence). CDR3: CASSFYANYGYTF. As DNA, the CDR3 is TGTGCCAGCAGCTTCTACGCCAACTATGGCTACACCTTC.

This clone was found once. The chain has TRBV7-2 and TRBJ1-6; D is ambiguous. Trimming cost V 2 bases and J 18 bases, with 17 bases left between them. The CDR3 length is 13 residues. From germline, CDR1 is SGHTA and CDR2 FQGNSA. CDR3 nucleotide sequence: TGTGCCAGCAGCTTATCTGACACCACTCAACGCCACTTT. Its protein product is CASSLSDTTQRHF.

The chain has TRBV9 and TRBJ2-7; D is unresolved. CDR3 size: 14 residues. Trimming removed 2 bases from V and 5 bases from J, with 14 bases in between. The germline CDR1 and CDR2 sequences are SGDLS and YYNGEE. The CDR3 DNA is TGTGCCAGCAGCGTCCATTACCGGGCTCACGAGCAGTACTTC. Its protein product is CASSVHYRAHEQYF.

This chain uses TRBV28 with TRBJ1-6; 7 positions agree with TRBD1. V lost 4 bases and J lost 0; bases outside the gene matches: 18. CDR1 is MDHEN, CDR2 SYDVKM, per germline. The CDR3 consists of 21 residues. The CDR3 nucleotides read TGTGCCAGCAGTTCCTGGGACAGTACTATGTTGATCAGCTCCTATAATTCACCCCTCCACTTT. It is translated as CASSSWDSTMLISSYNSPLHF.

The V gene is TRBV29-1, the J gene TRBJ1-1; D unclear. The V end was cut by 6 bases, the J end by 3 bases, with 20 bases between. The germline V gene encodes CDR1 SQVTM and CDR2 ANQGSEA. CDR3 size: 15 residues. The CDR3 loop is CSVLRPRMKDTEAFF. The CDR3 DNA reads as TGCAGCGTGCTCCGGCCCCGCATGAAGGACACTGAAGCTTTCTTT. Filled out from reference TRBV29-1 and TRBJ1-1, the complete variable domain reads SAVISQKPSRDICQRGTSLTIQCQVDSQVTMMFWYRQQPGQSLTLIATANQGSEATYESGFVIDKFPISRPNLTFSTLTVSNMSPEDSSIYLCSVLRPRMKDTEAFFGQGTRLTVV.

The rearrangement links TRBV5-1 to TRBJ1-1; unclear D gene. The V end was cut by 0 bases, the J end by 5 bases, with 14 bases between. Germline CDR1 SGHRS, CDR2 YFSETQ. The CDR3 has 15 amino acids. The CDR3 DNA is TGCGCCAGCAGCTTGGCCGTACAGAGGAAAACTGAAGCTTTCTTT. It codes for CASSLAVQRKTEAFF.

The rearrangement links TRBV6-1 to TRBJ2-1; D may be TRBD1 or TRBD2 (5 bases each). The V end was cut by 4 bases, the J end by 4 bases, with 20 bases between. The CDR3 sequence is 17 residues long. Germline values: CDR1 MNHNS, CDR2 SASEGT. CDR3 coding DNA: TGTGCCAGCAGTGCGACTTACACGGGGCCCGGGTACAATGAGCAGTTCTTC. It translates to CASSATYTGPGYNEQFF.

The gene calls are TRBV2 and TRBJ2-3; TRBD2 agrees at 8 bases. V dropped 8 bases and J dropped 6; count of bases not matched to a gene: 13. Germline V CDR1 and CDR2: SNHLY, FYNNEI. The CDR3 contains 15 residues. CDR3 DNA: TGTGCCAGCGGGGGGGAAAGCGGGAGTGTGGATACGCAGTATTTT. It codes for CASGGESGSVDTQYF.

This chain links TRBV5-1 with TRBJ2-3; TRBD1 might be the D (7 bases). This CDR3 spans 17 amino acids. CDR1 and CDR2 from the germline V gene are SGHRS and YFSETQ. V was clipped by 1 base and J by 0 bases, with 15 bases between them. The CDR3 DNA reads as TGCGCCAGCAGCTTGCGCGGCGGGACAGCGAGCACAGATACGCAGTATTTT. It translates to CASSLRGGTASTDTQYF.

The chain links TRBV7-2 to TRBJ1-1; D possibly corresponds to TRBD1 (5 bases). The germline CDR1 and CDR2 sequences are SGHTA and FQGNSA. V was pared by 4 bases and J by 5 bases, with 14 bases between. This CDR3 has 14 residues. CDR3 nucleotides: TGTGCCAGCAGCTCGAGGGCGAGGGGTACTGAAGCTTTCTTT. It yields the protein CASSSRARGTEAFF.

The CDR3 nucleotides read TGTGCCAGCAGCTTTGGACAGGGGGCTTCTTACGAGCAGTACTTC. Translated, it gives CASSFGQGASYEQYF. The chain couples TRBV3-1 (or the pseudogene TRBV3-2) to TRBJ2-7; TRBD1 matches at 11 bases. Germline V gene sequence: CDR1 LGHDT, CDR2 YNNKEL (reference sequence). This CDR3 is built from 15 residues. V lost 5 bases and J lost 4; bases outside the gene matches: 7.